The rows below give T cell receptor beta chains drawn from one sample of a study of blood T cell repertoires in COVID-19. Clones were read by immunoSEQ multiplex PCR, and TCRdb kept only the in-frame ones, dropping some. The table shows about 140,000 clones, with around 87% occurring only once. The source material was peripheral blood. The receptors originated from a middle-aged woman with acute or convalescent COVID-19. Both conserved end residues are part of each CDR3. D genes are given only for firm matches. Rows give clone size only sometimes, using once, few, many, or a class for an expanded clone.

v_gene	abundance	d_gene	j_gene	CDR3nt	CDR3aa
TRBV6-5	.	TRBD2	TRBJ2-7	TGTGCCAGCAGTCGAGCGGGATTGTACGAGCAGTACTTC	CASSRAGLYEQYF
TRBV14	.	.	TRBJ1-5	TGTGCCAGCAGTCAAGGAACGGGTCAAAATCAGCCCCAGCATTTT	CASSQGTGQNQPQHF
TRBV30	.	TRBD2	TRBJ2-2	TGTGCCTGGAGTGTCGGGAGGGTTTATGCCGGGGAGCTGTTTTTT	CAWSVGRVYAGELFF
TRBV24-1	.	.	TRBJ2-7	TGTGCCACCAGTGATGCAAGACAGTCCTACGAGCAGTACTTC	CATSDARQSYEQYF
TRBV19	.	.	TRBJ1-2	TGTGCCAGTACCTCACAGGGCATCTATGGCTACACCTTC	CASTSQGIYGYTF
TRBV12-3/TRBV12-4	.	.	TRBJ2-3	TGTGCCAGCAGTTTGGGGGCCACAGATACGCAGTATTTT	CASSLGATDTQYF
TRBV5-1	.	TRBD1	TRBJ2-7	TGCGCCAGCAGCTTGCAAGGGACAGGGAACTACGAGCAGTACTTC	CASSLQGTGNYEQYF
TRBV2	.	TRBD1	TRBJ2-7	TGTGCCAGCAGTGAACGCCGGGACAGGCTCTCCTACGAGCAGTACTTC	CASSERRDRLSYEQYF
TRBV18	.	.	TRBJ1-3	TGTGCCAGCTCCACTATGAACAGGGATTCTGGAAACACCATATATTTT	CASSTMNRDSGNTIYF
TRBV6-2/TRBV6-3	.	TRBD1	TRBJ1-2	TGTGCCAGCAGTTACGACGAGACAGGGATTTCTGGCTACACCTTC	CASSYDETGISGYTF
TRBV27	.	TRBD1	TRBJ2-2	TGTGCCAGCAGTTTATTGGACAGGGGGTTCGATAACACCGGGGAGCTGTTTTTT	CASSLLDRGFDNTGELFF
TRBV10-3	.	TRBD1	TRBJ1-5	TGTGCCATCAGTGAGCCCGGGACAGGGGGGCGTAGCAATCAGCCCCAGCATTTT	CAISEPGTGGRSNQPQHF
TRBV2	once	.	TRBJ1-1	TGTGCCAGCAGCCGGGAGTCGGGCACTGAAGCTTTCTTT	CASSRESGTEAFF
TRBV29-1	.	TRBD1	TRBJ2-3	TGCAGCGGGCACCGGGACAGGGATGATACGCAGTATTTT	CSGHRDRDDTQYF
TRBV30	.	.	TRBJ1-5	TGTGCCTGGAGTGTACAGTCAGGATCCCCTCAGCCCCAGCATTTT	CAWSVQSGSPQPQHF
TRBV10-3	once	.	TRBJ1-1	TGTGCCATCAGATCCGGGACAAACACTGAAGCTTTCTTT	CAIRSGTNTEAFF
TRBV5-1	.	TRBD1	TRBJ2-7	TGCGCCAGCAGCTTACGGACAGGCTACGAGCAGTACTTC	CASSLRTGYEQYF
TRBV7-2	medium-sized	.	TRBJ2-7	TGTGCCAGCAGCTCCCCCCGGTCGTCGGGAGAGCAGTACTTC	CASSSPRSSGEQYF
TRBV5-4	.	.	TRBJ2-7	TGTGCCAGCAGATTAGCAGGGAACTCCTACGAGCAGTACTTC	CASRLAGNSYEQYF
TRBV12-3/TRBV12-4	.	.	TRBJ2-7	TGTGCCAGCAGTAGGGGACTTTCCTACGAGCAGTACTTC	CASSRGLSYEQYF
TRBV2	.	TRBD1	TRBJ1-2	TGTGCCAGCAGTCGGGACAGTTCCAACTATGGCTACACCTTC	CASSRDSSNYGYTF
TRBV5-1	.	TRBD1	TRBJ1-1	TGCGCCAGCAGCTTGGGGGGACAGCTTGAAGCTTTCTTT	CASSLGGQLEAFF
TRBV5-6	.	TRBD1	TRBJ2-7	TGTGCCAGCAGCTTGACGACAGGGAAAGTCTACGAGCAGTACTTC	CASSLTTGKVYEQYF
TRBV7-2	few	.	TRBJ2-7	TGTGCCAGCAGCTTAAGGCGCAGGGAACACGAGCAGTACTTC	CASSLRRREHEQYF
TRBV7-2	.	TRBD2	TRBJ2-1	TGTGCCAGCAGCTTACTGGCGGGAGGGCCCAATGAGCAGTTCTTC	CASSLLAGGPNEQFF
TRBV7-9	.	.	TRBJ1-1	TGTGCCAGCAGCATCGGGACGGCGGAAGGGGGTGCTTTCTTT	CASSIGTAEGGAFF
TRBV11-3	.	TRBD1	TRBJ2-4	TGTGCCAGCAGCTTAGGAGGGACAGGGGCCAAAAACATTCAGTACTTC	CASSLGGTGAKNIQYF
TRBV10-3	once	.	TRBJ2-7	TGTGCCATCAGTAATCGGACTTTCACGCAGTACTTC	CAISNRTFTQYF
TRBV7-8	.	.	TRBJ1-6	TGTGCCAGCAGCTTAGTGGGGGGGTTGGGTGGTGGCACCCTCCACTTT	CASSLVGGLGGGTLHF
TRBV12-3/TRBV12-4	.	.	TRBJ1-2	TGTGCCAGCAGTATACAGGGTTGGGGCTACACCTTC	CASSIQGWGYTF
TRBV19	.	TRBD1	TRBJ2-1	TGTGCCAGTAGCATAACAGGGGGTGGTTACAATGAGCAGTTCTTC	CASSITGGGYNEQFF
TRBV30	.	TRBD2	TRBJ2-5	TGTGCCTGGTGTTTCCGCGGGGGGAGGGGGACCCAGTACTTC	CAWCFRGGRGTQYF
TRBV11-3	.	TRBD2	TRBJ2-5	TGTGCCAGCAGCCCAGGACTAGCGGGGGCCATGGAGACCCAGTACTTC	CASSPGLAGAMETQYF
TRBV15	.	.	TRBJ2-7	TGTGCCACCAGCAGAGGACAGATCACCTACGAGCAGTACTTC	CATSRGQITYEQYF
TRBV12-3/TRBV12-4	.	.	TRBJ1-3	TGTGCCAGCAGTTTAGTCGTGGGAAACACCATATATTTT	CASSLVVGNTIYF
TRBV6-2/TRBV6-3	.	TRBD1	TRBJ2-7	TGTGCCAGCAGTTACTTAGGGGGCGGCGCCCACGAGCAGTACTTC	CASSYLGGGAHEQYF
TRBV25-1	.	.	TRBJ1-6	TGTGCCAGCAGTGAATATGGGGGGGCGAGGAATTCACCCCTCCACTTT	CASSEYGGARNSPLHF
TRBV18	.	.	TRBJ1-3	TGTGCCAGCTCACCACCGTTAGCCCCCTCTGGAAACACCATATATTTT	CASSPPLAPSGNTIYF
TRBV6-5	.	TRBD1	TRBJ2-7	TGTGCCAGCAGTTCCCCGGGACAGGGATGGTACGAGCAGTACTTC	CASSSPGQGWYEQYF
TRBV12-3/TRBV12-4	few	.	TRBJ1-5	TGTGCCAGCAGCCCCGGAGGCAATCAGCCCCAGCATTTT	CASSPGGNQPQHF
TRBV11-2	.	TRBD1	TRBJ1-6	TGTGCCAGCTCAAGCCAGGGGGTCGGCGGATCACCCCTCCACTTT	CASSSQGVGGSPLHF
TRBV7-9	few	TRBD1	TRBJ2-2	TGTGCCAGCAGCCCTGGGACAGCCACCGGGGAGCTGTTTTTT	CASSPGTATGELFF
TRBV18	.	TRBD1	TRBJ1-2	TGTGCCAGCTCACCACAGGACAGGGCCAGGGCTAACTATGGCTACACCTTC	CASSPQDRARANYGYTF
TRBV7-2	.	.	TRBJ1-5	TGTGCCAGCAGCTTAGCGCCAGCGAGCAATCAGCCCCAGCATTTT	CASSLAPASNQPQHF
TRBV15	.	TRBD1	TRBJ1-2	TGTGCCACCAGCCGAGGACAGGGCGCCTATGGCTACACCTTC	CATSRGQGAYGYTF
TRBV7-3	.	TRBD2	TRBJ2-5	TGTGCCAGCAGCTTAGGACTAGCGGGGGCCGCTAGGGAGACCCAGTACTTC	CASSLGLAGAARETQYF
TRBV7-6	.	TRBD2	TRBJ2-5	TGTGCCAGCAGCACAGGACTAGCAGGGGAGACCCAGTACTTC	CASSTGLAGETQYF
TRBV30	once	.	TRBJ1-1	TGTGCCTGGAGTGTAGGAGGTTACGGGAAAGCTTTCTTT	CAWSVGGYGKAFF
TRBV19	.	TRBD1	TRBJ1-5	TGTGCCAGTACTAAGGGACAGGGTGATCAGCCCCAGCATTTT	CASTKGQGDQPQHF
TRBV5-1	once	.	TRBJ1-6	TGCGCCAGCAGCTTGGCCGGGGTCGGGTTCATTTCACCCCTCCACTTT	CASSLAGVGFISPLHF
TRBV29-1	.	TRBD2	TRBJ2-1	TGCAGCGTTGATGGCGGGAGGGGGAATGAGCAGTTCTTC	CSVDGGRGNEQFF
TRBV6-5	.	TRBD2	TRBJ2-5	TGTGCCAGCAGGGTCGGAGCGGGAGAAGGAGAGACCCAGTACTTC	CASRVGAGEGETQYF